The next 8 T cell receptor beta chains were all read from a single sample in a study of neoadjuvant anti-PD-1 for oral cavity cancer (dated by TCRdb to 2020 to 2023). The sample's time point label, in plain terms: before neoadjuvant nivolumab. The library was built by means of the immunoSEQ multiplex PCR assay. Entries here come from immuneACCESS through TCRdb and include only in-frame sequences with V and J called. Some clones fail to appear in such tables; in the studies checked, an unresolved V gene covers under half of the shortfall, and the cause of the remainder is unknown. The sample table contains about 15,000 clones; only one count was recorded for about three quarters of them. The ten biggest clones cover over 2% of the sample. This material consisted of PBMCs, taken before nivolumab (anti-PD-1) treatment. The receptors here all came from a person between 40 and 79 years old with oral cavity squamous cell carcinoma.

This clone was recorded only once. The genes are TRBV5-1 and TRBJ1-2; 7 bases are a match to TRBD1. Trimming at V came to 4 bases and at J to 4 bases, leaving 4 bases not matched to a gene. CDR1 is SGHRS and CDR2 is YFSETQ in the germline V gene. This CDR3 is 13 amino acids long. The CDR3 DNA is TGCGCCAGCAGCACCACAGGGGCCTATGGCTACACCTTC. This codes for CASSTTGAYGYTF.

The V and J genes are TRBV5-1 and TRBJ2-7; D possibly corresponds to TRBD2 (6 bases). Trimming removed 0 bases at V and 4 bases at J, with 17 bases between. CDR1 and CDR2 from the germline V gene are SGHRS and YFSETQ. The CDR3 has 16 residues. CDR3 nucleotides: TGCGCCAGCAGCTTGGAATTCGGGGGAGGAGGATACGAGCAGTACTTC. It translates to CASSLEFGGGGYEQYF.

CDR3 DNA: TGTGCCAGTAGCCCTTTGGGCAGCAATGAAAAACTGTTTTTT. Protein product: CASSPLGSNEKLFF. This chain connects TRBV19 to TRBJ1-4; D is unclear. CDR1 and CDR2 from the germline V gene are LNHDA and SQIVND (reference sequence). CDR3 length equals 14 residues. The germline V and J ends were trimmed by 6 bases and 5 bases, with 13 bases remaining between them.

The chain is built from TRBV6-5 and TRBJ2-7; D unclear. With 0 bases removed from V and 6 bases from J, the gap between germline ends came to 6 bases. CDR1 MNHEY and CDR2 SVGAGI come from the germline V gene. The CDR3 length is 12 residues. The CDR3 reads CASSYSGREQYF. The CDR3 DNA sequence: TGTGCCAGCAGTTACTCAGGGCGCGAGCAGTACTTC.

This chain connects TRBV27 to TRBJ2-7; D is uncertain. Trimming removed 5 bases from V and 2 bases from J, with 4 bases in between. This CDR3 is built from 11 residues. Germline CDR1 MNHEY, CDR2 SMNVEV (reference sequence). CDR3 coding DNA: TGTGCCAGCAGTCCCCCCTACGAGCAGTACTTC. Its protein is CASSPPYEQYF.

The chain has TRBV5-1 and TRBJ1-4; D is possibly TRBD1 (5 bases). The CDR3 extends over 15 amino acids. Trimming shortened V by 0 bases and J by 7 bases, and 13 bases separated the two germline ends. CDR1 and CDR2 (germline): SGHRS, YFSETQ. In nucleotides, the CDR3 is TGCGCCAGCAGCTTGGAGGGCAGGGAAGGTGAAAAACTGTTTTTT. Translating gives CASSLEGREGEKLFF.

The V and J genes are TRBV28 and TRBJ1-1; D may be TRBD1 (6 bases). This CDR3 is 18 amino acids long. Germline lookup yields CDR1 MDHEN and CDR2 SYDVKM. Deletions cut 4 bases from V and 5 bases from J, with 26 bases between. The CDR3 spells CASSSNEASRGANTEAFF. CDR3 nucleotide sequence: TGTGCCAGCAGTTCAAACGAAGCCTCCCGGGGGGCCAATACTGAAGCTTTCTTT.

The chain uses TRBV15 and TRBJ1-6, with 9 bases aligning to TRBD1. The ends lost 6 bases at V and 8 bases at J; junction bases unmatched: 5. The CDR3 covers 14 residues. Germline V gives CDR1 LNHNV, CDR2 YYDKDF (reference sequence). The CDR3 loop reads CATRQDRGHSPLHF. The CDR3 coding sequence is TGTGCCACCAGACAGGACAGGGGTCATTCACCCCTCCACTTT.